This passage covers 22 T cell receptor beta chains from one sample sequenced in a study of CD8 T cells in ankylosing spondylitis. The study, taken as a whole, reports: Made up of eight highly homologous variants, a TCR beta motif appeared characteristic of ankylosing spondylitis blood.

A single record per CDR3 protein comes from TCRdb applying MiXCR to the 5' RACE reads. The data show some 840,000 distinct CDR3 sequences, 12% seen once. Antigens for these TCRs are unknown. The sequenced sample was blood, either unsorted or a sorted T cell fraction (not recorded which). The receptors come from a male donor with ankylosing spondylitis.

This clonotype was seen a handful of times. The DNA of the CDR3 is TGTGCCACCAGTGATTTTAGGCAGAGCTCCTACAATGAGCAGTTCTTC. This codes for CATSDFRQSSYNEQFF. This chain joins TRBV24-1 and TRBJ2-1; D gene ambiguous. CDR3 length: 16 residues. Germline CDR1 reads KGHDR; CDR2 reads SFDVKD. V lost 1 base, J lost 0 bases, and 9 bases lay in between.

The sample holds many counts of this clonotype. The rearrangement uses TRBV12-3 or TRBV12-4 and TRBJ2-3; D is perhaps TRBD1 (9 bases). This CDR3 region has 18 residues. V was cut by 5 bases and J by 1 base, with 22 bases left in between. CDR3 in DNA: TGTGCCAGCAGTCCGTCCCCCGGGGGGGACAGGGGCACAGATACGCAGTATTTT. It specifies CASSPSPGGDRGTDTQYF.

This clonotype has a count of ten or more. The V and J genes are TRBV7-9 and TRBJ1-3; D is unresolved. The CDR3 is 14 amino acids. Per germline, CDR1 SEHNR and CDR2 FQNEAQ (reference sequence). Trimming pared 5 bases from V and 2 bases from J, leaving 10 bases between. The CDR3 region is CASSPTAAGNTIYF. CDR3 in DNA: TGTGCCAGCAGCCCCACGGCGGCTGGAAACACCATATATTTT.

This clonotype was observed at least ten times. This sequence joins TRBV10-3 and TRBJ1-1; D is unclear. V lost 0 bases and J lost 7, with 9 bases in between. The CDR3 length is 13 residues. Germline V CDR1 and CDR2: ENHRY, SYGVKD. CDR3 nucleotide sequence: TGTGCCATCAGTGAGTCGGAAGAGGATGAAGCTTTCTTT. Translation: CAISESEEDEAFF.

The DNA of the CDR3 is TGCGCCAGCAGAATCGGGCTAGCCTACAATGAGCAGTTCTTC. It is translated as CASRIGLAYNEQFF. The chain is built from TRBV5-1 and TRBJ2-1; D not resolved. This CDR3 contains 14 residues. Trimming removed 5 bases from V and 2 bases from J, with 11 bases in between. The germline V gene encodes CDR1 SGHRS and CDR2 YFSETQ. Looking up the rest from reference TRBV5-1 and TRBJ2-1 gives the full variable domain: KAGVTQTPRYLIKTRGQQVTLSCSPISGHRSVSWYQQTPGQGLQFLFEYFSETQRNKGNFPGRFSGRQFSNSRSEMNVSTLELGDSALYLCASRIGLAYNEQFFGPGTRLTVL.

This clonotype turned up a few times. The V call is TRBV29-1, the J call TRBJ2-7, with 9 positions matching TRBD2. The CDR3 runs to 13 residues. Germline values: CDR1 SQVTM, CDR2 ANQGSEA. Trimming removed 6 bases from V and 2 bases from J; junction bases left unmatched: 5. The CDR3 region is CSVGTSPTYEQYF. The CDR3 nucleotides read TGCAGCGTGGGGACTAGCCCAACCTACGAGCAGTACTTC.

CDR3 sequence reads: CASSLAGTVAYEQYF. CDR3 sequence (DNA): TGTGCCAGCAGCTTGGCCGGGACGGTCGCCTACGAGCAGTACTTC. J is TRBJ2-7 and V is TRBV5-8; D is possibly TRBD1 or TRBD2 (5 bases each). V gave up 0 bases and J gave up 2 bases, with 12 bases separating them. Germline CDR1 reads SGHTS; CDR2 reads YDEGEE. There are 15 residues in the CDR3.

This clonotype was recorded a few times. The junction does not match germline at one end; this may be a read error. The chain uses TRBV18 and TRBJ1-2; 7 bases line up with TRBD1. The CDR3 length is 13 residues. Germline lookup yields CDR1 KGHSH and CDR2 LQKENI. CDR3 sequence reads: CASSQQGTRFVPF. CDR3 sequence (DNA): TGTGCCAGCTCACAACAGGGGACGCGATTCGTTCCCTTC.

This clonotype was seen a handful of times. This sequence joins TRBV10-3 and TRBJ1-3, with TRBD1 as a possible D gene (5 bases). Looked up from germline, CDR1 is ENHRY and CDR2 is SYGVKD. With 4 bases removed from V and 2 bases from J, the gap between germline ends came to 6 bases. This CDR3 contains 13 residues. This chain's CDR3 is CAISGTTGNTIYF. The CDR3 DNA reads TGTGCCATCAGTGGGACAACTGGAAACACCATATATTTT.

This clonotype was found a few times. The chain couples TRBV6-5 to TRBJ2-7; maybe TRBD1 (6 bases). CDR1 MNHEY and CDR2 SVGAGI come from the germline V gene. The CDR3 covers 14 residues. Trimming left V 0 bases short and J 7 bases short, with 13 bases between. Here the CDR3 reads CASSYSLQGAEQYF. The CDR3 DNA reads as TGTGCCAGCAGTTACTCGTTACAGGGTGCGGAGCAGTACTTC.

In its sample, this clonotype was seen a few times. This rearrangement joins TRBV29-1 to TRBJ1-2; D not resolved. The CDR3 extends over 13 amino acids. Germline assignment: CDR1 SQVTM and CDR2 ANQGSEA. V gave up 3 bases and J gave up 4 bases, with 12 bases separating them. CDR3 loop: CSVEDRVGYGYTF. DNA for the CDR3: TGCAGCGTTGAGGATAGAGTCGGCTATGGCTACACCTTC.

The chain couples TRBV27 to TRBJ1-6; no definite D call. The V and J ends lost 7 bases and 9 bases respectively, with 16 bases between them. Germline V lookup: CDR1 MNHEY, CDR2 SMNVEV (reference sequence). The CDR3 is made up of 14 amino acids. The CDR3 sequence: CASKEGAMVSPLHF. In DNA, the CDR3 is TGTGCCAGCAAGGAGGGCGCCATGGTTTCACCCCTCCACTTT.

Of note for this clonotype: A much larger clone lies one base from this, so it may be a read error. V gene TRBV6-5 combines with J gene TRBJ1-3, with unresolved D. Germline V gives CDR1 MNHEY, CDR2 SVGAGI. The CDR3 runs to 15 residues. DNA for the CDR3: TGTGCCAGCAATTACGGCGGCGGCTCTGGAAACACCATATATTTT. Encoded protein: CASNYGGGSGNTIYF.

This chain joins TRBV7-6 and TRBJ2-1, with 9 bases fitting TRBD2. The germline V gene encodes CDR1 SGHVS and CDR2 FNYEAQ. The V segment lost 2 bases and the J segment 0 bases; nucleotides outside the gene matches: 5. The CDR3 sequence is 17 residues long. The CDR3 loop reads CASSLFSGSYSYNEQFF. Here the CDR3 DNA reads TGTGCCAGCAGCTTATTTAGCGGGAGTTACTCCTACAATGAGCAGTTCTTC.

This clonotype occurred many times. The V call is TRBV20-1, the J call TRBJ2-5; no firm D call. The germline V gene encodes CDR1 DFQATT and CDR2 SNEGSKA (reference sequence). Trimming cost V 6 bases and J 5 bases, with 10 bases left between them. This CDR3 spans 11 amino acids. CDR3 region: CSAADRETQYF. In DNA, the CDR3 is TGCAGTGCCGCCGATAGGGAGACCCAGTACTTC.

This rearrangement joins TRBV7-2 to TRBJ1-4, with D unresolved. V was clipped by 5 bases and J by 8 bases, with 21 bases between them. The CDR3 spans 16 residues. Looked up from germline, CDR1 is SGHTA and CDR2 is FQGNSA. The CDR3 DNA reads as TGTGCCAGCAGCCCGTCGTCTGCCTGGTCGGAGGAAAAACTGTTTTTT. Translation gives CASSPSSAWSEEKLFF.

This chain connects TRBV7-2 to TRBJ2-2; 11 nucleotides line up with TRBD2. With V trimmed by 6 bases and J by 7 bases, 4 bases remained unmatched. CDR3 length: 14 residues. CDR1 is SGHTA and CDR2 is FQGNSA in the germline V gene. The CDR3: CASRLAGDSGELFF. DNA of the CDR3: TGTGCCAGCAGACTAGCGGGGGACAGCGGGGAGCTGTTTTTT.

CDR3 DNA: TGTGCCAGCAGTGAATATAGCGGGGGGCCGCAAGAGACCCAGTACTTC. Its protein product is CASSEYSGGPQETQYF. The J gene is TRBJ2-5, the V gene TRBV25-1; 10 bases match TRBD2. The germline CDR1 and CDR2 sequences are MGHDK and SYGVNS. Trimming at V came to 0 bases and at J to 2 bases, leaving 3 bases not matched to a gene. This CDR3 contains 16 residues.

This clonotype was found many times. This chain links TRBV12-3 or TRBV12-4 with TRBJ2-5; no reliable D call. The CDR3 spans 11 residues. The V and J ends lost 5 bases and 5 bases respectively, with 6 bases between them. The chain's CDR3 is CASSTWETQYF. The CDR3, as DNA: TGTGCCAGCAGTACCTGGGAGACCCAGTACTTC.

The CDR3 reads CASSQLPGGDSEKLFF. Written as DNA, the CDR3 is TGTGCCAGCAGCCAACTTCCGGGCGGTGATTCGGAAAAACTGTTTTTT. J is TRBJ1-4 and V is TRBV4-2, with D hard to call. V dropped 2 bases and J dropped 8 bases, with 18 bases sitting between them. This CDR3 is built from 16 residues. CDR1 is LGHNA and CDR2 is YNFKEQ in the germline V gene.

The chain combines TRBV19 with TRBJ1-1; 8 positions match TRBD1. Trimming cost V 6 bases and J 0 bases; bases outside gene matches: 15. Germline assignment: CDR1 LNHDA and CDR2 SQIVND (reference sequence). CDR3 length equals 18 residues. In DNA form, the CDR3 reads TGTGCCAGTAGGATAAGAGGGATGGACAGGGCTATGAACACTGAAGCTTTCTTT. The encoded protein is CASRIRGMDRAMNTEAFF.

This clonotype was seen at least ten times. The genes are TRBV27 and TRBJ2-5; D is undetermined. Germline V gene lookup returns CDR1 MNHEY and CDR2 SMNVEV (reference sequence). The CDR3 is 13 amino acids. The V end lost 5 bases, the J end lost 3 bases, and 10 bases lay between the germline ends. CDR3 in amino acids: CASSIRSEETQYF. CDR3 sequence (DNA): TGTGCCAGCAGTATTAGGTCGGAAGAGACCCAGTACTTC.